This TCR beta chain emerged from a study of blood T cell repertoires in COVID-19. Looking at the study overall: PBMCs, B-cell-depleted T cells, or T cells were the source of the cDNA or gDNA that made up the material.

As processed by the authors: From reference gene primer amplification, estimates of nucleated cell counts were derived. Sequencing was performed with immunoSEQ multiplex PCR; in TCRdb, only in-frame clones are kept and a portion is missing. From that table come the V and J calls and clone size; the DNA was used to work out D and trimming. The sample yields tens of thousands of clones, 87% seen once. The CDR3 has 16 residues. Sequencing was done on a sample of peripheral blood. This clonotype originated in a man aged 50-60 years with active COVID-19. This chain connects TRBV1 to TRBJ1-1; no check of the table's D call, TRBD1, against the DNA was made. TRBV1 is a recognized pseudogene. CDR3 sequence (DNA): TGCACCAGCAGCCAGGATGAACAGGACATGGGCACTGAAGCTTTCTTT. Its translation: CTSSQDEQDMGTEAFF.